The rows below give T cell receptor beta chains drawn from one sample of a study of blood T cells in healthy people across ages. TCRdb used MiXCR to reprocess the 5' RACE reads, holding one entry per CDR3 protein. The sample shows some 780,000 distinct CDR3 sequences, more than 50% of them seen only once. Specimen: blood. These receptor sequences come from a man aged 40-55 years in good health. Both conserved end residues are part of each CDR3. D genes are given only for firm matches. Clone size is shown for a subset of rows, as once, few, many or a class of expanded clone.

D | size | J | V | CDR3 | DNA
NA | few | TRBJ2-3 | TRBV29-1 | CSATVLGETDTQYF | TGCAGCGCCACAGTACTAGGGGAAACAGATACGCAGTATTTT
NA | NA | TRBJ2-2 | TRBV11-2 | CASSLDRDTGELFF | TGTGCCAGCAGCTTAGACAGGGACACCGGGGAGCTGTTTTTT
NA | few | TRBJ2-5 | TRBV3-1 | CASSQLGSEQYF | TGTGCCAGCAGCCAACTAGGGAGTGAGCAGTACTTC
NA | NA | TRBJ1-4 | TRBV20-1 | CSAEEYEKLFF | TGCAGTGCAGAAGAGTATGAAAAACTGTTTTTT
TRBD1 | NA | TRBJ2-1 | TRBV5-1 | CASRPRQGAQYHEQFF | TGCGCCAGCAGACCCCGACAGGGGGCGCAGTATCATGAGCAGTTCTTC
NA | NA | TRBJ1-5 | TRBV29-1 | CSVEVQPQHF | TGCAGCGTTGAGGTTCAGCCCCAGCATTTT
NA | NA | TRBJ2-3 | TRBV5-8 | CASNLGFGTDTQYF | TGTGCCAGCAACCTAGGGTTTGGCACAGATACGCAGTATTTT
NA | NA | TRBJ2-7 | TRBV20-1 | CSAGGSAAYEQYF | TGCAGTGCAGGGGGTAGCGCGGCCTACGAGCAGTACTTC
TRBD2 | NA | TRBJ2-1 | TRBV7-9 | CASSLAMAGGPSGEQFF | TGTGCCAGCAGCTTAGCCATGGCGGGAGGGCCATCAGGGGAGCAGTTCTTC
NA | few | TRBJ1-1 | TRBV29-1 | CSGGADTEAFF | TGCAGCGGTGGGGCTGACACTGAAGCTTTCTTT
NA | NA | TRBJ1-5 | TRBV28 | CASSQNSNQPQHF | TGTGCCAGCAGTCAAAATAGCAATCAGCCCCAGCATTTT
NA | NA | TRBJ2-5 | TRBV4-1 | CASSQEGYLEQYF | TGCGCCAGCAGCCAAGAAGGATATTTGGAGCAGTACTTC
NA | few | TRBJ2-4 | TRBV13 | CASSHTGTLAKNIQYF | TGTGCCAGCAGTCATACAGGGACTCTAGCCAAAAACATTCAGTACTTC
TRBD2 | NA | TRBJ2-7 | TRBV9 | CASSTSSGNAYEQYF | TGTGCCAGCAGCACCTCTAGCGGGAACGCCTACGAGCAGTACTTC
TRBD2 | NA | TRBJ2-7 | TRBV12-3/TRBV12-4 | CASSSLGLATYEQYF | TGTGCCAGCAGTTCCCTAGGACTAGCGACCTACGAGCAGTACTTC
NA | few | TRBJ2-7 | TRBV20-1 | CSARKAIDYEQYF | TGCAGTGCTAGAAAGGCTATAGACTACGAGCAGTACTTC
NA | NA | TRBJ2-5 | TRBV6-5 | CASKGMGAGETQYF | TGTGCCAGCAAAGGGATGGGGGCCGGAGAGACCCAGTACTTC
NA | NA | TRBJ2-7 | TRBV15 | CATSRDVPRDDEQYF | TGTGCCACCAGCAGAGATGTACCTAGGGACGACGAGCAGTACTTC
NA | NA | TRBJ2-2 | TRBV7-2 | CASSLGGYTGELFF | TGTGCCAGCAGCTTAGGGGGATACACCGGGGAGCTGTTTTTT
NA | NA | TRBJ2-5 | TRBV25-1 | CASSTGPTTQYF | TGTGCCAGCAGTACAGGGCCCACGACCCAGTACTTC
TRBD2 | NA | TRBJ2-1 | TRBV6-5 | CASSYWTSGAPYNEQFF | TGTGCCAGCAGTTACTGGACTAGCGGGGCTCCGTACAATGAGCAGTTCTTC
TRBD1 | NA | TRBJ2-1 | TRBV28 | CASSSGQGPYNEQFF | TGTGCCAGCAGTTCCGGACAGGGTCCTTACAATGAGCAGTTCTTC
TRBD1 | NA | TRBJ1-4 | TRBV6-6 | CASSFSTGNEKLFF | TGTGCCAGCAGTTTCTCGACAGGGAATGAAAAACTGTTTTTT
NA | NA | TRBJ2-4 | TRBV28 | CASSGTSHPKNIQYF | TGTGCCTCCTCGGGGACAAGTCACCCCAAAAACATTCAGTACTTC
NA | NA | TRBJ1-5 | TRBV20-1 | CSAQRGPGSLDQPQHF | TGCAGTGCCCAACGGGGGCCGGGGAGTCTCGATCAGCCCCAGCATTTT
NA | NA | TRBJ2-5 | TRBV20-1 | CSARGPINEQYF | TGCAGTGCTAGAGGTCCTATCAATGAGCAGTACTTC
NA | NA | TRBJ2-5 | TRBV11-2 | CASSLDRGATETQYF | TGTGCCAGCAGCTTAGACAGGGGAGCAACGGAGACCCAGTACTTC
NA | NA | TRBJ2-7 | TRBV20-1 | CSANQESYEQYF | TGCAGTGCCAATCAGGAGTCCTACGAGCAGTACTTC
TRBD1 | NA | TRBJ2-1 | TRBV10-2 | CASSESEIGTGGFDEQFF | TGCGCCAGCAGTGAGTCTGAGATTGGGACAGGGGGGTTCGATGAGCAGTTCTTC
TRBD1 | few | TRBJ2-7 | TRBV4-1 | CASSQTEWRTGGSYEQYF | TGCGCCAGCAGCCAGACGGAATGGAGGACAGGGGGTTCCTACGAGCAGTACTTC
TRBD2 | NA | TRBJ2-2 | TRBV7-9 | CASSSGLDSGGELFF | TGTGCCAGCAGCTCAGGACTAGATTCAGGCGGGGAGCTGTTTTTT
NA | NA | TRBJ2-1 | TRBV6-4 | CASSDSASSYNEQFF | TGTGCCAGCAGTGACTCGGCGAGCTCCTACAATGAGCAGTTCTTC
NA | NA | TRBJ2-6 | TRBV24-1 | CATSDPGNSGANVLTF | TGTGCCACCAGTGACCCGGGAAACTCTGGGGCCAACGTCCTGACTTTC
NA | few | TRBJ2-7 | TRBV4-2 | CASSQPGRRYEQYF | TGTGCCAGCAGCCAACCGGGACGGCGTTACGAGCAGTACTTC
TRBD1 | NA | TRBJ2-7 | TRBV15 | CATSRTGQDYEQYF | TGTGCCACCAGCAGAACGGGACAGGATTACGAGCAGTACTTC
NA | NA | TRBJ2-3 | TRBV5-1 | CASSYQGDTQYF | TGCGCCAGCAGCTACCAGGGGGATACGCAGTATTTT
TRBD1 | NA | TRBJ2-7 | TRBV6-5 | CASRTIGTDSYEQYF | TGTGCCAGCCGTACCATAGGGACAGACTCCTACGAGCAGTACTTC